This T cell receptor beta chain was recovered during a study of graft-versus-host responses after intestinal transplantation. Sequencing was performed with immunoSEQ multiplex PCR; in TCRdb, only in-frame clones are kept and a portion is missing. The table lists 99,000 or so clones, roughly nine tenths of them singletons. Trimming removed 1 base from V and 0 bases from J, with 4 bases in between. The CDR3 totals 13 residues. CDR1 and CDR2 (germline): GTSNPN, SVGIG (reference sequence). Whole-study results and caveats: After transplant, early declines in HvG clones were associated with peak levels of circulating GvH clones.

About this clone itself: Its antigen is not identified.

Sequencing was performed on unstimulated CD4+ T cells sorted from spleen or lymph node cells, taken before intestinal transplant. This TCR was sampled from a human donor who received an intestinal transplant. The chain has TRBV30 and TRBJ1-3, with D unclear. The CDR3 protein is CAWSGSSGNTIYF. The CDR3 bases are TGTGCCTGGAGTGGATCCTCTGGAAACACCATATATTTT.